This TCR beta chain comes out of a study of metastatic and nonmetastatic thyroid tumors. Thyroid surgery was performed in patients who had received no treatment beforehand. In regard to this clone: No antigen is known for it.

Study findings and constraints: Versus benign nodules, malignant thyroid tumors reportedly had significantly higher TCR beta diversity, in blood and tumor.

Using MiXCR, TCRdb re-called clones from the PCR reads. The sample shows about 90,000 clones, around 7.8% of them seen only once. Germline-derived CDR1 and CDR2 are LNHDA and SQIVND (reference sequence). CDR3 length equals 14 residues. The V segment lost 6 bases and the J segment 5 bases; nucleotides outside the gene matches: 9. The source is a female donor with papillary thyroid cancer or a benign thyroid nodule (not recorded which). Some clones in this sample may be carry-over from other donors' samples. The sample was blood. This chain uses TRBV19 with TRBJ2-7; 8 bases are shared with TRBD1. CDR3 sequence (DNA): TGTGCCAGTAGGCTCCGGACAGGGTCGAACGAGCAGTACTTC. Its translation: CASRLRTGSNEQYF.